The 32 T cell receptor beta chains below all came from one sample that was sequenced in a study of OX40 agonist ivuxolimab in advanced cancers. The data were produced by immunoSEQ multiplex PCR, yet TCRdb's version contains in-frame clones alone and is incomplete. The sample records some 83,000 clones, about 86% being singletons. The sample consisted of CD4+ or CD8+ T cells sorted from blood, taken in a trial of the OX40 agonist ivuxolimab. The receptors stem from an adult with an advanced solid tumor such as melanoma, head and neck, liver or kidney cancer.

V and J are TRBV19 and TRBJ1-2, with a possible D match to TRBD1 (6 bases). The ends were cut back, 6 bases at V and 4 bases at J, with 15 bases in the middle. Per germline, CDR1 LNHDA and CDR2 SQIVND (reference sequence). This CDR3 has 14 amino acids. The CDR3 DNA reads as TGTGCCAGTAGCCGGCCACAGGGAACCTATGGCTACACCTTC. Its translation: CASSRPQGTYGYTF.

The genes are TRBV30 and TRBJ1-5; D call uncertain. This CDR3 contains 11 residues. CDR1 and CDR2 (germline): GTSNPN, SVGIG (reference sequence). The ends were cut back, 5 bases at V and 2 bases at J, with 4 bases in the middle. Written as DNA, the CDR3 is TGTGCCTGGGGAGGCAATCAGCCCCAGCATTTT. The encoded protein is CAWGGNQPQHF.

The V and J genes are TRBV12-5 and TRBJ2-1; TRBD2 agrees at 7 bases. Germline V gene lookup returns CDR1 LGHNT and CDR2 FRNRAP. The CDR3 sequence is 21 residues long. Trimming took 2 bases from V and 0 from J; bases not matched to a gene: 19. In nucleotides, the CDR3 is TGTGCTAGTGGTTTGCCGTCAAACCCCGGACTAGTTAGGAGCTCCTACAATGAGCAGTTCTTC. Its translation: CASGLPSNPGLVRSSYNEQFF.

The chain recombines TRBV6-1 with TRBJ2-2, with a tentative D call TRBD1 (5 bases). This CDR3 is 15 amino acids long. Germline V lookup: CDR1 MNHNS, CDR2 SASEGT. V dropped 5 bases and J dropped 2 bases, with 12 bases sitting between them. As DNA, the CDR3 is TGTGCCAGCAGTCAGGGCCAGGTCAACACCGGGGAGCTGTTTTTT. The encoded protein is CASSQGQVNTGELFF.

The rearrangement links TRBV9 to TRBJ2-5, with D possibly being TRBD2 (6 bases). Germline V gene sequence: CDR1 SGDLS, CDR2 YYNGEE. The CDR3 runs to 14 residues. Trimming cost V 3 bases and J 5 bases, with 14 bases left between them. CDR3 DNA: TGTGCCAGCAGCGGCCGGGACTCAAAGGAGACCCAGTACTTC. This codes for CASSGRDSKETQYF.

The CDR3 sequence is CASSPRDRTFF. CDR3 DNA: TGTGCCAGCAGCCCCCGGGACAGAACTTTCTTT. The J gene is TRBJ1-1, the V gene TRBV7-9, with 7 bases matching TRBD1. The CDR3 covers 11 residues. Germline V gives CDR1 SEHNR, CDR2 FQNEAQ (reference sequence). The trim removed 5 bases at V and 12 bases at J, leaving 6 bases unmatched.

This chain's CDR3 is CASSLDSYHGYTF. CDR3 coding DNA: TGTGCCAGCAGCTTGGATTCTTACCATGGCTACACCTTC. This chain connects TRBV5-4 to TRBJ1-2; no firm D call. The CDR3 runs 13 residues. In germline, CDR1 is SGHNT, CDR2 YYREEE (reference sequence). The ends were cut back, 0 bases at V and 6 bases at J, with 9 bases in the middle.

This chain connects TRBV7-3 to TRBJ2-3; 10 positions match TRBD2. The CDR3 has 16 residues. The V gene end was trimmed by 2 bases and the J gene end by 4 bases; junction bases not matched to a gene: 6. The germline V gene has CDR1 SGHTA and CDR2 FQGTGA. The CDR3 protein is CASSLGAGGPSDTQYF. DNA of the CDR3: TGTGCCAGCAGCTTAGGAGCGGGGGGGCCCTCAGATACGCAGTATTTT.

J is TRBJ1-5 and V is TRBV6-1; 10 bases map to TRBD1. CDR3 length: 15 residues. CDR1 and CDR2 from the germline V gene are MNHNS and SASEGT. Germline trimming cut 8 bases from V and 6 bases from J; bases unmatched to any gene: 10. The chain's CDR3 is CASETGQGFSQPQHF. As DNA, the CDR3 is TGTGCCAGCGAGACGGGACAGGGGTTCTCTCAGCCCCAGCATTTT.

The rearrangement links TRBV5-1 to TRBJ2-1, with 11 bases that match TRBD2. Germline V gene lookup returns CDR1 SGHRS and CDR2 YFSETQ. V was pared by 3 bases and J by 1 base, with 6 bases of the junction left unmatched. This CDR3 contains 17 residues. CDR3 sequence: CASSWGLADSSYNEQFF. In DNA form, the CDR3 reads TGCGCCAGCAGCTGGGGACTAGCGGACTCTTCCTACAATGAGCAGTTCTTC.

The CDR3: CASSLDDTGELFF. The CDR3 DNA reads as TGTGCCAGCAGCTTAGACGATACCGGGGAGCTGTTTTTT. The gene calls are TRBV11-3 and TRBJ2-2; no definite D call. The germline gives CDR1 SGHNT, CDR2 YENEEA. V lost 0 bases, J lost 5 bases, and 4 bases lay in between. This CDR3 has 13 amino acids.

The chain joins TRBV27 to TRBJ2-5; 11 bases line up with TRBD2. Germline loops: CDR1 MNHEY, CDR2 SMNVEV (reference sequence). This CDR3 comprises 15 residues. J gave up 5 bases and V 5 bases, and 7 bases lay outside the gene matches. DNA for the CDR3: TGTGCCAGCAGTGGGACTAGCGGACGTTGGGAGACCCAGTACTTC. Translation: CASSGTSGRWETQYF.

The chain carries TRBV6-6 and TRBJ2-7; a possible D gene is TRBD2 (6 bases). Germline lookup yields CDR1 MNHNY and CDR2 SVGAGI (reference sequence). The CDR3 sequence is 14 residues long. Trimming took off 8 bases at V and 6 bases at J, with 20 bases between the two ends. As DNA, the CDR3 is TGTGCCAGCGAATCACGGGGGTTTTCTGGCGAGCAGTACTTC. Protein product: CASESRGFSGEQYF.

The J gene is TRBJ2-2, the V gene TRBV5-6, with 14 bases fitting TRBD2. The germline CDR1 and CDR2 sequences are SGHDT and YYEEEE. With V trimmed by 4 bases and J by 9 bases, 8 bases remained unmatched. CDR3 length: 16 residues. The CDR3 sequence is CASSVTGTSGSRELFF. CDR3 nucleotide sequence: TGTGCCAGCAGCGTAACCGGGACTAGCGGGAGTAGGGAGCTGTTTTTT.

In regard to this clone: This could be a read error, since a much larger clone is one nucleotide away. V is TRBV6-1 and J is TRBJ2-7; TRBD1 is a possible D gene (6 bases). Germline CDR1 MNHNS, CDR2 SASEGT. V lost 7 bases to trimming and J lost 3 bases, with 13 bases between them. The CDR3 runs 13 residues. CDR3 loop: CASIRGSLYEQYF. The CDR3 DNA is TGTGCCAGCATCAGGGGCTCTCTCTACGAGCAGTACTTC.

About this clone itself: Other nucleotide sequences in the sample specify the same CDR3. The CDR3 is CASSVGVSSYNSPLHF. The DNA of the CDR3 is TGTGCCAGCAGCGTAGGCGTGAGCTCCTATAATTCACCCCTCCACTTT. The gene calls are TRBV9 and TRBJ1-6; D is unresolved. The V gene's germline CDR1 is SGDLS and CDR2 YYNGEE. Trimming removed 0 bases from V and 0 bases from J, with 7 bases in between. The CDR3 runs 16 residues. Variable domain in full (rest from reference TRBV9 and TRBJ1-6): DSGVTQTPKHLITATGQRVTLRCSPRSGDLSVYWYQQSLDQGLQFLIQYYNGEERAKGNILERFSAQQFPDLHSELNLSSLELGDSALYFCASSVGVSSYNSPLHFGNGTRLTVT.

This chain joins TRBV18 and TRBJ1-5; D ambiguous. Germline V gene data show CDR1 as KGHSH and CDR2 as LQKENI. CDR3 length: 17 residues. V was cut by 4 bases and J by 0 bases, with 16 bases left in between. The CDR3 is CASSLQTGRNSNQPQHF. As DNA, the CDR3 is TGTGCCAGCTCACTCCAAACCGGGAGAAATAGCAATCAGCCCCAGCATTTT.

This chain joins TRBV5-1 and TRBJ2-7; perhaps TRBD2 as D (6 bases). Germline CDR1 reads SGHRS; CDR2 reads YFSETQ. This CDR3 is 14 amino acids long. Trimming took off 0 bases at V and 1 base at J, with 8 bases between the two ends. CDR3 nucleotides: TGCGCCAGCAGCTTGGATGGAGGGTCCTACGAGCAGTACTTC. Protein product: CASSLDGGSYEQYF.

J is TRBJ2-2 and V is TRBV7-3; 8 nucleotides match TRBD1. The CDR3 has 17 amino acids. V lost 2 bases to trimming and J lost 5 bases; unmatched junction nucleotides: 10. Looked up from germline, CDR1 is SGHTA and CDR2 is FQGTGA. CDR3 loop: CASSLGAQGAWTGELFF. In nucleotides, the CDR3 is TGTGCCAGCAGCTTAGGGGCCCAGGGGGCATGGACCGGGGAGCTGTTTTTT.

The CDR3 spells CASSYSGQDTYEQYF. The DNA for the CDR3 is TGTGCCAGCAGTTACTCCGGACAGGATACATACGAGCAGTACTTC. The V and J genes are TRBV6-5 and TRBJ2-7; 7 bases align to TRBD1. From germline, CDR1 is MNHEY and CDR2 SVGAGI. The CDR3 length is 15 residues. Trimming at V came to 0 bases and at J to 4 bases, leaving 6 bases not matched to a gene.

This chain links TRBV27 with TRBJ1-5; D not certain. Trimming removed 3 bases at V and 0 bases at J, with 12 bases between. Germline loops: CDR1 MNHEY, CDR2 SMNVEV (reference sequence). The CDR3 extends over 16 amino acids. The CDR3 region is CASSFQGPYSNQPQHF. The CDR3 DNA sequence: TGTGCCAGCAGTTTCCAAGGCCCCTATAGCAATCAGCCCCAGCATTTT.

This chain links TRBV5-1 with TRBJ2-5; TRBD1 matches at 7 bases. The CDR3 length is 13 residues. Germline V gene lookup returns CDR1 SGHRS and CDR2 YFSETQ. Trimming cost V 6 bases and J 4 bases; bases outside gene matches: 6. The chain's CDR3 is CASIGQVGETQYF. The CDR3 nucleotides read TGCGCCAGCATCGGACAGGTCGGAGAGACCCAGTACTTC.

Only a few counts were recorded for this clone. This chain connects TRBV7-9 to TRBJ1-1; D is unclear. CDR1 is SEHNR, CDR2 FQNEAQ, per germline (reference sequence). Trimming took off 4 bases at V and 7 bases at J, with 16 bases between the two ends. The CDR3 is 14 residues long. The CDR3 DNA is TGTGCCAGCAGCTCCCGTGCAGGTGGCTTTGAAGCTTTCTTT. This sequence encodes CASSSRAGGFEAFF. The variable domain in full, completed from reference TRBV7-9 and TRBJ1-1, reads DTGVSQNPRHKITKRGQNVTFRCDPISEHNRLYWYRQTLGQGPEFLTYFQNEAQLEKSRLLSDRFSAERPKGSFSTLEIQRTEQGDSAMYLCASSSRAGGFEAFFGQGTRLTVV.

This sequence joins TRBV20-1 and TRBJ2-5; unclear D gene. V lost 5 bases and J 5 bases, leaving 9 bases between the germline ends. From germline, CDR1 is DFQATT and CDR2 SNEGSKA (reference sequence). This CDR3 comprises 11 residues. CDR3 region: CSARQGETQYF. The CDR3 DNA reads TGCAGTGCTCGACAAGGGGAGACCCAGTACTTC.

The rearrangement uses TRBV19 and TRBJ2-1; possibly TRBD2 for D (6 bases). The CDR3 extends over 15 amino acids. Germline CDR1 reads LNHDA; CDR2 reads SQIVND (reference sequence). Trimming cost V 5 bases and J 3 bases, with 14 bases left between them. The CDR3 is CASSFGGPYYNEQFF. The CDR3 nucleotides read TGTGCCAGTAGTTTCGGGGGTCCATACTACAATGAGCAGTTCTTC. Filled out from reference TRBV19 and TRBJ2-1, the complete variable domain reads DGGITQSPKYLFRKEGQNVTLSCEQNLNHDAMYWYRQDPGQGLRLIYYSQIVNDFQKGDIAEGYSVSREKKESFPLTVTSAQKNPTAFYLCASSFGGPYYNEQFFGPGTRLTVL.

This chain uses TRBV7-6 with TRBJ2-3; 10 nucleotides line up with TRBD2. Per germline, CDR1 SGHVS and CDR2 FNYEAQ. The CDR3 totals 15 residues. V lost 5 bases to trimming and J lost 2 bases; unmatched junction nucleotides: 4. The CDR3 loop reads CASSLSGGATDTQYF. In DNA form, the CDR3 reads TGTGCCAGCAGCCTAAGCGGGGGGGCCACAGATACGCAGTATTTT.

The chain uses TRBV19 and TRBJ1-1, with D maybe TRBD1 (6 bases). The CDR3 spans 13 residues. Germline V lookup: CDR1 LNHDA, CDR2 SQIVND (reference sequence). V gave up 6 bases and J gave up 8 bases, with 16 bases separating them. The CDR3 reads CASRSGTGTEAFF. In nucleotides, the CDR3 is TGTGCCAGTAGATCAGGGACCGGGACAGAAGCTTTCTTT.

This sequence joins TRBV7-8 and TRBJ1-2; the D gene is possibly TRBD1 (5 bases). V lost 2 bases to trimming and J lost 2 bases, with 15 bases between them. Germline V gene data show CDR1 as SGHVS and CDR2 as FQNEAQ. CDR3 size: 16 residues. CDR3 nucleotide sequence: TGTGCCAGCAGCTTAAACCTCCGGACACTGAACTATGGCTACACCTTC. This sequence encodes CASSLNLRTLNYGYTF.

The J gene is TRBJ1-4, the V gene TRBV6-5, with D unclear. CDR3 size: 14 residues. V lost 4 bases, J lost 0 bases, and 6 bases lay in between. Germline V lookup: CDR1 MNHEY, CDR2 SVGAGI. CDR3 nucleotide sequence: TGTGCCAGCAGTTCTAGTGCAACTAATGAAAAACTGTTTTTT. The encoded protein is CASSSSATNEKLFF.

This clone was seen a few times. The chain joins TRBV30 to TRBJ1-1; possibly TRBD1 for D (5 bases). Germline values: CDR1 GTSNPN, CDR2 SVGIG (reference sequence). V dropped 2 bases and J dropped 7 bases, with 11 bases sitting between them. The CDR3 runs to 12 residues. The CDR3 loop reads CAWSPTGGEAFF. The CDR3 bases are TGTGCCTGGAGTCCCACGGGGGGTGAAGCTTTCTTT.

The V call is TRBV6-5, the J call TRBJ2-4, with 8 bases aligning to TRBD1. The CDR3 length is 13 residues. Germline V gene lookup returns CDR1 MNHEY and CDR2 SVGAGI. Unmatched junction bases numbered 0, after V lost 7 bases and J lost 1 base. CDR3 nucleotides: TGTGCCAGCACAGGGGGCGCCAAAAACATTCAGTACTTC. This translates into CASTGGAKNIQYF.

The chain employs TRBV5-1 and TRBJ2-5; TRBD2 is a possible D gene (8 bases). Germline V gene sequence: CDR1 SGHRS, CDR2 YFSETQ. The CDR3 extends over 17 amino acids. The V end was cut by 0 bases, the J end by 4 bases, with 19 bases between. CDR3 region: CASSLELAGQGGETQYF. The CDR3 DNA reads TGCGCCAGCAGCTTGGAGCTAGCGGGCCAGGGGGGAGAGACCCAGTACTTC.